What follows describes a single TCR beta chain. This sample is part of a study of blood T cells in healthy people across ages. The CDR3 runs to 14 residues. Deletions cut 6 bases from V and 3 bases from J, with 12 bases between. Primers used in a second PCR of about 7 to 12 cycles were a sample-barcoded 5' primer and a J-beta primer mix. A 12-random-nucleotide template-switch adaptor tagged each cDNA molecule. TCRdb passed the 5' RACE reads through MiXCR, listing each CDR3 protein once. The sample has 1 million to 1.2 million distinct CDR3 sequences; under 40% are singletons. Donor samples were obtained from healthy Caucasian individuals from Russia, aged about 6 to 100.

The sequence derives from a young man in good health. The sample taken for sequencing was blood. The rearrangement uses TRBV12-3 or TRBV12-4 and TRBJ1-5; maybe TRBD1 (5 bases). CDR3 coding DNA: TGTGCCAGCAGCGAAAGACAGTTCAATCAGCCCCAGCATTTT. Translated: CASSERQFNQPQHF.